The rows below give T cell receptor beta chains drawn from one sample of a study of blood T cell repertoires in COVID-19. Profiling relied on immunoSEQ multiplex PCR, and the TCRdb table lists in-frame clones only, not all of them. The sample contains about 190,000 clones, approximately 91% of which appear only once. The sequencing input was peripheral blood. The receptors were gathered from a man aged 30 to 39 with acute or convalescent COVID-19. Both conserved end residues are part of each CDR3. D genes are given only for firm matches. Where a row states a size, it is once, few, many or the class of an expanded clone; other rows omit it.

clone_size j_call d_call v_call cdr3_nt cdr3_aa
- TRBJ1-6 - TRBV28 TGTGCCGGAACGGGGGTTAATTCACCCCTCCACTTT CAGTGVNSPLHF
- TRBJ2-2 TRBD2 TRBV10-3 TGTGCCATCACCGGGACTAGTGTCACCGGGGAGCTGTTTTTT CAITGTSVTGELFF
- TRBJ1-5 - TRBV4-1 TGCGCCAGCAGCCAAACTGGGGTCGCGGGGGGCGCAGGACAGCCCCAGCATTTT CASSQTGVAGGAGQPQHF
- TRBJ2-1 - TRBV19 TGTGCCAGTACCTCGGGACACCCTGTGAATGAGCAGTTCTTC CASTSGHPVNEQFF
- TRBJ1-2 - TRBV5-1 TGCGCCAGCAGCTTACGGGTTAACTATGGCTACACCTTC CASSLRVNYGYTF
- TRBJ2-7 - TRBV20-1 TGCAGTGCTAGCTGGATTACGGGGCAGTACTTC CSASWITGQYF
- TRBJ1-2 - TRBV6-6 TGTGCCAGCAGTTATTTAGACCGCGGCTATGGCTACACCTTC CASSYLDRGYGYTF
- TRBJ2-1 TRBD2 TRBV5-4 TGTGCCAGCAGCTGGGGGGGGGAAGTCGTCAATGAGCAGTTCTTC CASSWGGEVVNEQFF
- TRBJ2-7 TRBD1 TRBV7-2 TGTGCCAGCAGGCTTTACAGGGGGCACTACGAGCAGTACTTC CASRLYRGHYEQYF
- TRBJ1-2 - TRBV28 TGTGCCAGCAGTCCTCGGACAACTGGCTACACCTTC CASSPRTTGYTF
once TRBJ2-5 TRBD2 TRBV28 TGTGCCAGCAGTTTTGGCGGGAGAGAGACCCAGTACTTC CASSFGGRETQYF
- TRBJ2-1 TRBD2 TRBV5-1 TGCGCCAGCAGCCGTGACTCTAGCGGTAGCTCCTACAATGAGCAGTTCTTC CASSRDSSGSSYNEQFF
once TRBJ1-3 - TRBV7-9 TGTGCCAGCAGCTCACCAGGGGTCTCTGGAAACACCATATATTTT CASSSPGVSGNTIYF
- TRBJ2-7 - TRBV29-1 TGCAGCGTCCACGGGCTAGCAGACTACGAGCAGTACTTC CSVHGLADYEQYF
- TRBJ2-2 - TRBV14 TGTGCCAGCAGCCAGCAGGGGACCGGGGAGCTGTTTTTT CASSQQGTGELFF
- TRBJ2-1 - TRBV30 TGTGCCTGGAGTGATTATGGCGGGTCCCCCCAAGAGCAGTTCTTC CAWSDYGGSPQEQFF
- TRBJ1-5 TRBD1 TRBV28 TGTGCCAGCAGTTTTCCCGACAGGGGGCAGGTTCAGCCCCAGCATTTT CASSFPDRGQVQPQHF
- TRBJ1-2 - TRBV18 TGTGCCAGCTCACCATTGGGGGCGAGCTATGGCTACACCTTC CASSPLGASYGYTF
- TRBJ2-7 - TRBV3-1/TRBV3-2 TGTGCCAGCAGCCGGTACCGGGCACAGATTGAGGGATACGAGCAGTACTTC CASSRYRAQIEGYEQYF
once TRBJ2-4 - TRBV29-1 TGCAGCGTTGAAGTTCGACTCAACGGCGCCAAAAACATTCAGTACTTC CSVEVRLNGAKNIQYF
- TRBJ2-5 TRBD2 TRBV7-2 TGTGCCAGCAGCCCCCCCGGGCGGGAGGGGGAGACCCAGTACTTC CASSPPGREGETQYF
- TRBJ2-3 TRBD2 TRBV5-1 TGCGCCAGCAGCGCTTTTGGGGGGGGCACAGATACGCAGTATTTT CASSAFGGGTDTQYF
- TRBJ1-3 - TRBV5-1 TGCGCCAGCAGGGTAACGGCAGCGTCTACTGGAAACACCATATATTTT CASRVTAASTGNTIYF
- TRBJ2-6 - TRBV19 TGTGCCAGTAGTATCGAGTTCTCTGGGGCCAACGTCCTGACTTTC CASSIEFSGANVLTF
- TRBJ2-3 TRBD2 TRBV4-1 TGCGCCAGCAGCCAGCCGGGACTAGGAGTTACAGATACGCAGTATTTT CASSQPGLGVTDTQYF
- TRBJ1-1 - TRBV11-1 TGTGCCAGCAGCTTAGGCCCAGGGAGGCAGAACACTGAAGCTTTCTTT CASSLGPGRQNTEAFF
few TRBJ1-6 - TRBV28 TGTGCCAGCAGTTTATTACAGGGAAGCTCCTATAATTCACCCCTCCACTTT CASSLLQGSSYNSPLHF
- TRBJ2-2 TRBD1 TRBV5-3 TGTGCCAGAAGCTCAACACCCCGTGGACAGGCAAATGCCGGGGAGCTGTTTTTT CARSSTPRGQANAGELFF
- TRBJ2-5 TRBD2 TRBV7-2 TGTGCCAGCAGCCCTCGACTAGCGGGGGGAGAGACCCAGTACTTC CASSPRLAGGETQYF
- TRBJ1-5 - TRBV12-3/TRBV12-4 TGTGCCAGCAGTTCTCGGGGCAATCAGCCCCAGCATTTT CASSSRGNQPQHF
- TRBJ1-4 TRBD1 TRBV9 TGTGCCAGCAGCGTCGGACAGGGCTATGAAAAACTGTTTTTT CASSVGQGYEKLFF
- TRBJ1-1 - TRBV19 TGTGCCAGTAGTCCCTTCAGGGATAGAGACACTGAAGCTTTCTTT CASSPFRDRDTEAFF
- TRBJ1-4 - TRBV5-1 TGCGCCAGCAGCTATTCAGGGGCAACTAATGAAAAACTGTTTTTT CASSYSGATNEKLFF
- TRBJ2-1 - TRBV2 TGTGCCAGCAGTGCCCCCCTTCGTTCCGATGAGCAGTTCTTC CASSAPLRSDEQFF
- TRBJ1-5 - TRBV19 TGTGCCTCTACGCGCGATTATAGCAATCAGCCCCAGCATTTT CASTRDYSNQPQHF
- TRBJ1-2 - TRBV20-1 TGCAGTGCTAGTCTGGGCCACTATGGCTACACCTTC CSASLGHYGYTF
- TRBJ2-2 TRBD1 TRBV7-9 TGTGCCAGCAGCAACCCGGGACAGGGGATGGAGAACACCGGGGAGCTGTTTTTT CASSNPGQGMENTGELFF